The 21 T cell receptor beta chains given below trace back to one sample, sequenced in a study of blood T cell repertoires in COVID-19. The assay was immunoSEQ multiplex PCR, and TCRdb's table has in-frame clones only and misses some. The sample contains 83,000 or so clones, approximately 77% of which appear only once. Sequencing used peripheral blood. Receptors originate from a woman older than 75 with acute or convalescent COVID-19.

V gene TRBV6-6 combines with J gene TRBJ1-2, with TRBD1 identical over 7 bases. CDR3 length: 14 amino acids. J gave up 6 bases and V 4 bases, and 8 bases lay outside the gene matches. The V gene's germline CDR1 is MNHNY and CDR2 SVGAGI (reference sequence). CDR3 DNA sequence: TGTGCCAGCAGTTCGCGACAGGGAGCAAATGGCTACACCTTC. Translation gives CASSSRQGANGYTF.

This clone was recorded only once. The rearrangement uses TRBV21-1 and TRBJ1-4. TRBV21-1 is an annotated pseudogene. The CDR3 extends over 14 amino acids. In DNA form, the CDR3 reads TGTGCCAGCACCAGACGTAACCAGCGTGAAAAACTGTTTTTT. It yields the protein CASTRRNQREKLFF.

The V and J genes are TRBV3-1 (or the pseudogene TRBV3-2) and TRBJ2-5; D may be TRBD1 (6 bases). The CDR3 totals 13 residues. Per the germline V gene, CDR1 is LGHDT and CDR2 is YNNKEL (reference sequence). V was pared by 4 bases and J by 4 bases, with 10 bases between. The CDR3 region is CASSLRGGETQYF. The DNA of the CDR3 is TGTGCCAGCAGCCTAAGAGGGGGAGAGACCCAGTACTTC.

V gene TRBV7-9 combines with J gene TRBJ1-1; D is perhaps TRBD1 (5 bases). The V gene's germline CDR1 is SEHNR and CDR2 FQNEAQ (reference sequence). Between the trimmed V and J ends, which lost 8 bases and 4 bases, there was a span of 17 bases. The CDR3 sequence is 14 residues long. CDR3 in amino acids: CASSWGVLFTEAFF. CDR3 DNA: TGTGCCAGCTCTTGGGGGGTACTATTCACTGAAGCTTTCTTT. Full variable domain (outside the CDR3, taken from reference TRBV7-9 and TRBJ1-1): DTGVSQNPRHKITKRGQNVTFRCDPISEHNRLYWYRQTLGQGPEFLTYFQNEAQLEKSRLLSDRFSAERPKGSFSTLEIQRTEQGDSAMYLCASSWGVLFTEAFFGQGTRLTVV.

The rearrangement uses TRBV28 and TRBJ1-2; perhaps TRBD1 as D (6 bases). This CDR3 contains 13 residues. The V and J ends lost 2 bases and 6 bases respectively, with 10 bases between them. CDR1 and CDR2 (germline): MDHEN, SYDVKM. The CDR3 bases are TGTGCCAGCAGTTTAGGACAGACCGATGGCTACACCTTC. Protein sequence: CASSLGQTDGYTF.

This clone was picked up a small number of times. CDR3 amino acids: CASSLSSSPEQFF. The CDR3 DNA reads TGTGCCAGCAGTTTATCGTCGAGCCCTGAGCAGTTCTTC. The chain couples TRBV27 to TRBJ2-1; D is undetermined. The V gene lost 0 bases and the J gene lost 9 bases, with 9 bases spanning the gap. This CDR3 is 13 amino acids long. Looked up from germline, CDR1 is MNHEY and CDR2 is SMNVEV (reference sequence).

The CDR3: CASSPTGAGNNSPLHF. DNA of the CDR3: TGTGCCAGCAGCCCCACAGGGGCTGGAAATAATTCACCCCTCCACTTT. The chain combines TRBV3-1 (or the pseudogene TRBV3-2) with TRBJ1-6; 7 nucleotides line up with TRBD1. V gave up 4 bases and J gave up 5 bases; unmatched junction bases: 8. This CDR3 is 16 amino acids long. Germline V lookup: CDR1 LGHDT, CDR2 YNNKEL (reference sequence).

The chain recombines TRBV18 with TRBJ2-7; D gene unclear. The CDR3 is 16 amino acids. V lost 0 bases to trimming and J lost 2 bases, with 14 bases between them. Germline CDR1 KGHSH, CDR2 LQKENI. The CDR3 sequence is CASSPPATRAPYEQYF. CDR3 coding DNA: TGTGCCAGCTCACCACCGGCGACTCGAGCCCCCTACGAGCAGTACTTC.

The V gene is TRBV4-1, the J gene TRBJ1-4, with 7 bases matching TRBD1. This CDR3 is built from 15 residues. Germline assignment: CDR1 MGHRA and CDR2 YSYEKL. V shed 1 base and J 5 bases; nucleotides not matched to a gene: 4. The CDR3: CASSQGDRLNEKLFF. The CDR3 DNA sequence: TGCGCCAGCAGCCAAGGGGACAGACTAAATGAAAAACTGTTTTTT.

This chain connects TRBV18 to TRBJ2-1; 10 nucleotides agree with TRBD2. Unmatched junction bases numbered 4, after V lost 2 bases and J lost 3 bases. Germline lookup yields CDR1 KGHSH and CDR2 LQKENI. The CDR3 runs 16 residues. The chain's CDR3 is CASSPSLAGVYNEQFF. The CDR3 DNA reads as TGTGCCAGCTCACCATCGCTAGCGGGAGTCTACAATGAGCAGTTCTTC.

The chain carries TRBV4-1 and TRBJ2-3, with TRBD2 identical over 12 bases. The CDR3 runs to 17 residues. J gave up 2 bases and V 3 bases, and 6 bases lay outside the gene matches. Germline-derived CDR1 and CDR2 are MGHRA and YSYEKL. CDR3 sequence (DNA): TGCGCCAGCAGCCAGACGACTAGCGGGGGCGCCACAGATACGCAGTATTTT. This gives the protein CASSQTTSGGATDTQYF.

This clone was observed many times. V usage is TRBV5-5 and J usage is TRBJ1-2, with TRBD1 matching over 8 bases. This CDR3 is built from 13 residues. In germline, CDR1 is SGHKS, CDR2 YYEKEE (reference sequence). Unmatched junction bases numbered 6, after V lost 4 bases and J lost 7 bases. The CDR3 loop reads CASSMTGERGYTF. CDR3 DNA: TGTGCCAGCAGCATGACAGGGGAGCGTGGCTACACCTTC.

V is TRBV9 and J is TRBJ1-5, with 7 bases that match TRBD1. J lost 4 bases, V lost 0 bases, and 7 bases had no gene match. The CDR3 totals 16 residues. From germline, CDR1 is SGDLS and CDR2 YYNGEE. The CDR3 DNA reads as TGTGCCAGCAGCGTAGACGACAGGGCCTATAATCAGCCCCAGCATTTT. Its protein product is CASSVDDRAYNQPQHF.

The rearrangement links TRBV5-1 to TRBJ2-1; TRBD1 might be the D (6 bases). V lost 3 bases, J lost 12 bases, and 19 bases lay in between. The CDR3 is made up of 14 amino acids. Germline V gene data show CDR1 as SGHRS and CDR2 as YFSETQ. The CDR3 DNA sequence: TGCGCCAGCAGCTGGGGGCTTGGGGTAGCGAGGCAGTTCTTC. This translates into CASSWGLGVARQFF.

A few counts support this clone. The CDR3 sequence: CAWSLWLSYNEQFF. CDR3 nucleotides: TGTGCCTGGAGTCTCTGGCTCTCCTACAATGAGCAGTTCTTC. The V and J genes are TRBV30 and TRBJ2-1; D call uncertain. The CDR3 length is 14 residues. The V gene's germline CDR1 is GTSNPN and CDR2 SVGIG (reference sequence). Trimming left V 2 bases short and J 0 bases short, with 8 bases between.

The CDR3: CASSLDRSRGYTGELFF. CDR3 coding DNA: TGTGCCAGCAGCCTCGATCGCTCGCGGGGGTACACCGGGGAGCTGTTTTTT. This chain uses TRBV6-2 or TRBV6-3 with TRBJ2-2; 7 nucleotides match TRBD2. The trim removed 6 bases at V and 3 bases at J, leaving 13 bases unmatched. This CDR3 is 17 amino acids long. Germline CDR1 and CDR2: MNHEY and SVGEGT.

The gene calls are TRBV2 and TRBJ2-3, with 11 bases fitting TRBD2. CDR1 is SNHLY and CDR2 is FYNNEI in the germline V gene. The CDR3 loop spans 15 amino acids. Trimming cost V 4 bases and J 5 bases; bases outside gene matches: 5. In DNA form, the CDR3 reads TGTGCCAGCAGTGTGGGTAGCGGGAGGGGAGATACGCAGTATTTT. Protein product: CASSVGSGRGDTQYF.

The chain joins TRBV4-2 to TRBJ2-1; D is perhaps TRBD2 (5 bases). The CDR3 runs to 15 residues. CDR1 LGHNA and CDR2 YNFKEQ come from the germline V gene. V was shortened by 4 bases and J by 2 bases, with 12 bases between the two germline ends. The CDR3 loop reads CASSPQDSPYNEQFF. The CDR3, as DNA: TGTGCCAGCAGCCCCCAGGACTCCCCCTACAATGAGCAGTTCTTC.

The chain employs TRBV3-1 (or the pseudogene TRBV3-2) and TRBJ1-3, with D uncertain. From germline, CDR1 is LGHDT and CDR2 YNNKEL (reference sequence). V was cut by 3 bases and J by 6 bases, with 9 bases left in between. CDR3 length equals 13 residues. CDR3 in amino acids: CASSQARLNTIYF. The CDR3 region has the DNA TGTGCCAGCAGCCAGGCCCGCTTAAACACCATATATTTT.

The V call is TRBV11-3, the J call TRBJ2-2, with D perhaps TRBD2 (5 bases). CDR1 is SGHNT, CDR2 YENEEA, per germline. V was shortened by 1 base and J by 4 bases, with 16 bases between the two germline ends. CDR3 size: 17 residues. CDR3 sequence reads: CASSLGPLAGGTGELFF. CDR3 in DNA: TGTGCCAGCAGCTTAGGCCCCCTAGCAGGTGGCACCGGGGAGCTGTTTTTT.

This chain's CDR3 is CASSGRTGGNYEQYF. The DNA for the CDR3 is TGTGCCAGCAGCGGACGGACAGGGGGGAACTACGAGCAGTACTTC. The chain couples TRBV5-4 to TRBJ2-7, with 10 bases lining up with TRBD1. Per germline, CDR1 SGHNT and CDR2 YYREEE (reference sequence). V dropped 4 bases and J dropped 3; count of bases not matched to a gene: 7. The CDR3 extends over 15 amino acids.